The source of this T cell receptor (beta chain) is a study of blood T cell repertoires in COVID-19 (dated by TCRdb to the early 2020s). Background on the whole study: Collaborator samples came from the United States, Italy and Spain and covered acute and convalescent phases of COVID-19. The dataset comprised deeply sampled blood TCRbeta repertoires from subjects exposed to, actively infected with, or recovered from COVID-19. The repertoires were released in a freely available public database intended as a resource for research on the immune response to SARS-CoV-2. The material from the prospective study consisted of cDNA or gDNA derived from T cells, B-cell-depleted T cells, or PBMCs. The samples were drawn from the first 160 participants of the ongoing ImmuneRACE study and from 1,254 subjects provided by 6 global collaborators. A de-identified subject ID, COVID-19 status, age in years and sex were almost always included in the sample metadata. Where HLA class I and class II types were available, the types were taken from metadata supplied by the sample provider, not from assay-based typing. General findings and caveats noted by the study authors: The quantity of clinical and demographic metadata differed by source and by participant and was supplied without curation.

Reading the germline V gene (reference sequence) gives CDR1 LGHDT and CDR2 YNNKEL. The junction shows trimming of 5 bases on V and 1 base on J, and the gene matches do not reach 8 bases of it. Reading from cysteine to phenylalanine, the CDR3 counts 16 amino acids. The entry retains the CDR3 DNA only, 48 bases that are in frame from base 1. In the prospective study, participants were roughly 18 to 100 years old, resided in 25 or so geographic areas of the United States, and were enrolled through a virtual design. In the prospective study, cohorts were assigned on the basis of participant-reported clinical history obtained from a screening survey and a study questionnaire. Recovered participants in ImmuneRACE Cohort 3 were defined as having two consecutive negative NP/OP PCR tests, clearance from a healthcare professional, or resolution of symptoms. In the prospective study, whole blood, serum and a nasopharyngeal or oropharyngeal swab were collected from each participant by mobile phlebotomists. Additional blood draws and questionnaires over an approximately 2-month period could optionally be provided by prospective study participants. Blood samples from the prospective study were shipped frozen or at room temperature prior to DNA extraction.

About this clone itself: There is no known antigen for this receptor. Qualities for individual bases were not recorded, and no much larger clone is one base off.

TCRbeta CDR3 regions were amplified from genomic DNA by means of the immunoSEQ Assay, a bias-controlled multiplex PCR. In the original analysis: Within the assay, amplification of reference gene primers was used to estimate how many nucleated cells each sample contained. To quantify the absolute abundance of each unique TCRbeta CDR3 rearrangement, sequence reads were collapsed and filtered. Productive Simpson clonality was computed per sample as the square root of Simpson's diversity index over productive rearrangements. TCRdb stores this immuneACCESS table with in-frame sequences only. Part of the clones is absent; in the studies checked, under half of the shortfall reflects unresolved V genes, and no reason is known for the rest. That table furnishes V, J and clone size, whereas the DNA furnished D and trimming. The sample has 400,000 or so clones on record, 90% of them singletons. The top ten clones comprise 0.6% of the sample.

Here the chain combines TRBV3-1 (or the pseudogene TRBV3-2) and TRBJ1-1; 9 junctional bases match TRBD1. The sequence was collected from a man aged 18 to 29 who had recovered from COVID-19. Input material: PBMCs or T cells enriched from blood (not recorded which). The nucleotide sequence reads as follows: TGTGCCAGCAGCTCCAAGACAGGGGGGGGGAACACTGAAGCTTTCTTT. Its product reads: CASSSKTGGGNTEAFF.